This T cell receptor beta chain is from a study of shared clonotypes between healthy human individuals. In this sample, this clone turned up once. Assay used: immunoSEQ multiplex PCR; TCRdb lists only in-frame clones, some missing. The profile shows about 610,000 clones, around 97% of them singletons. The sequence derives from a woman between 25 and 40 years old in good health. The sequencing sample was made of naive CD4+ T cells sorted from blood. The subset: CD45RA+ positively selected.

This CDR3 is CASSPTGSETQYF. CDR3 bases: TGTGCCAGCAGTCCGACAGGGTCAGAGACCCAGTACTTC. The V and J genes are TRBV6-5 and TRBJ2-5; 7 bases are shared with TRBD1. Germline values: CDR1 MNHEY, CDR2 SVGAGI. J gave up 4 bases and V 5 bases, and 4 bases lay outside the gene matches. This CDR3 comprises 13 residues.